The present TCR beta chain was sequenced within a study of blood T cell repertoires in COVID-19. Study details: Some COVID-19 samples were acute and others convalescent; all came from the United States, Italy and Spain.

The CDR3 covers 15 residues. Trimming shortened V by 2 bases and J by 1 base, and 10 bases separated the two germline ends. Germline V gene lookup returns CDR1 MNHEY and CDR2 SVGAGI. Libraries were prepared by immunoSEQ multiplex PCR; TCRdb keeps only in-frame clonotypes and omits some of them. Here the sample spans 150,000 or so clones, roughly 89% being singletons. This clonotype was obtained from a woman in her seventies with COVID-19, enrolled during active disease. The sequencing input was peripheral blood. The V gene is TRBV6-5, the J gene TRBJ2-3; possible D gene TRBD2, 6 bases. The CDR3 DNA follows: TGTGCCAGCAGTTACGGAGGAGGGGGCACAGATACGCAGTATTTT. The encoded protein is CASSYGGGGTDTQYF.